This entry features one T cell receptor beta chain sequence. As yet, its antigen is unknown. The data were taken from a study of cytomegalovirus exposure and HLA in healthy donors. General study findings and limits: Sequencing probably produced one cluster of sequence variants that were highly shared.

CDR1 is MDHEN, CDR2 SYDVKM, per germline. The CDR3 sequence is 12 residues long. The germline V and J ends were trimmed by 7 bases and 6 bases, with 13 bases remaining between them. Researchers ran the PCR with 60 Vbeta and 13 Jbeta primers. Data came from immunoSEQ multiplex PCR; TCRdb stores just in-frame clones and leaves some out. The sample records under 300,000 clones, under 80% being singletons. This receptor was identified in a female donor in good health and CMV-seronegative. The sample consisted of PBMCs. The rearrangement uses TRBV28 and TRBJ2-7; tentative D call: TRBD2 (6 bases). CDR3 protein: CASTGRNSEQYF. CDR3 bases: TGTGCCAGCACTGGGAGGAACTCCGAGCAGTACTTC.